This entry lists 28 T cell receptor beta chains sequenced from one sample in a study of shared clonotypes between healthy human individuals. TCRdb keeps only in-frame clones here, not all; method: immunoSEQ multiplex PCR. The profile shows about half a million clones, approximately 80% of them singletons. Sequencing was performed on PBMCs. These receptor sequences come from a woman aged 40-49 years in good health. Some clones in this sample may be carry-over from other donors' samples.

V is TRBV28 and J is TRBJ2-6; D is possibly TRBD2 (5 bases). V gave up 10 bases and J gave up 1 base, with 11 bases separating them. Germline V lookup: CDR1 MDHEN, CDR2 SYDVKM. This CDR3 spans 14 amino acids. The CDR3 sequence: CATRRGSGANVLTF. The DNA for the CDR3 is TGTGCCACCCGCCGGGGATCTGGGGCCAACGTCCTGACTTTC. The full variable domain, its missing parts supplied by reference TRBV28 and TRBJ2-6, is DVKVTQSSRYLVKRTGEKVFLECVQDMDHENMFWYRQDPGLGLRLIYFSYDVKMKEKGDIPEGYSVSREKKERFSLILESASTNQTSMYLCATRRGSGANVLTFGAGSRLTVL.

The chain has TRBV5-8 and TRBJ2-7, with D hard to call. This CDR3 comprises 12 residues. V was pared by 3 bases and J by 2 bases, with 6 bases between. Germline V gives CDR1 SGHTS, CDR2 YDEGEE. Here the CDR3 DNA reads TGTGCCAGCAGCTGGGGAACCTACGAGCAGTACTTC. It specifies CASSWGTYEQYF.

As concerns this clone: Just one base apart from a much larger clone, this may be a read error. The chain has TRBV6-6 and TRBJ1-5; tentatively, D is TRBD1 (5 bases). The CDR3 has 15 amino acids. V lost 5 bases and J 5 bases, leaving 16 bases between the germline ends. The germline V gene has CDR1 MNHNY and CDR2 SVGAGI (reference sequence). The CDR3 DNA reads TGTGCCAGCAGTGGCCGGGGCAGTCGGCATCAGCCCCAGCATTTT. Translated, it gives CASSGRGSRHQPQHF.

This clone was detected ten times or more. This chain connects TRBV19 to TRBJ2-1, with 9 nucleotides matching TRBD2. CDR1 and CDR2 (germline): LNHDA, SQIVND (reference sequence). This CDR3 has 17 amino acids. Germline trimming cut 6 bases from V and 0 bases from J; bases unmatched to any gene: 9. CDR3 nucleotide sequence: TGTGCCAGTAGCGCTAGGCCTAGCGGGGTCTCCTACAATGAGCAGTTCTTC. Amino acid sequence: CASSARPSGVSYNEQFF.

CDR3 protein: CASSTEATENEQYF. The CDR3 DNA sequence: TGCGCCAGCAGCACCGAAGCGACAGAAAACGAGCAGTACTTC. The chain is built from TRBV5-1 and TRBJ2-7, with a weak D call TRBD1 (5 bases). CDR1 and CDR2 (germline): SGHRS, YFSETQ. The CDR3 covers 14 residues. V lost 4 bases and J 5 bases, leaving 16 bases between the germline ends. Filled out from reference TRBV5-1 and TRBJ2-7, the complete variable domain reads KAGVTQTPRYLIKTRGQQVTLSCSPISGHRSVSWYQQTPGQGLQFLFEYFSETQRNKGNFPGRFSGRQFSNSRSEMNVSTLELGDSALYLCASSTEATENEQYFGPGTRLTVT.

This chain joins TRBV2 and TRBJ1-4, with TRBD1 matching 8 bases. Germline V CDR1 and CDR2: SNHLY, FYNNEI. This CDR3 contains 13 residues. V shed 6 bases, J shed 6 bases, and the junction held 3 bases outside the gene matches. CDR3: CASSRGLDEKLFF. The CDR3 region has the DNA TGTGCCAGCAGCAGGGGGCTGGATGAAAAACTGTTTTTT.

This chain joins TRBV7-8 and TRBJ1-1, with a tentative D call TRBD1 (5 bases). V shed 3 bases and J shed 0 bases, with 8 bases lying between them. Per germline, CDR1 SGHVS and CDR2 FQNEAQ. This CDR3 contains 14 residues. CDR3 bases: TGTGCCAGCAGCTTGGCAGGGATGAACACTGAAGCTTTCTTT. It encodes CASSLAGMNTEAFF.

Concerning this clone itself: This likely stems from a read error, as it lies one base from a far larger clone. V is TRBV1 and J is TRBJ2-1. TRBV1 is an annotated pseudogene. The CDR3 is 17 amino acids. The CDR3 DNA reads TGCACCAGCAGCCAAGCCGGGGGCTTTGGGTCCTACAATGGGCAGTTCTTC. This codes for CTSSQAGGFGSYNGQFF.

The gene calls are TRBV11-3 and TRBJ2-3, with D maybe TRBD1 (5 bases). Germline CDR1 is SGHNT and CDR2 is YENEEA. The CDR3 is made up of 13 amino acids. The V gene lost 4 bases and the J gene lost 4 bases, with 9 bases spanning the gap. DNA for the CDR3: TGTGCCAGCAGCTCCAGGGTGCCAGATACGCAGTATTTT. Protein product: CASSSRVPDTQYF.

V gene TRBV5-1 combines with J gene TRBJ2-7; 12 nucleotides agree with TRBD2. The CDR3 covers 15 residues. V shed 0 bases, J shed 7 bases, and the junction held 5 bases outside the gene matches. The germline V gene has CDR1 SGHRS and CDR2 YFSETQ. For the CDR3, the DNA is TGCGCCAGCAGCTTGGGACTAGCGGGAGTTGAGGAGCAGTACTTC. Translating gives CASSLGLAGVEEQYF.

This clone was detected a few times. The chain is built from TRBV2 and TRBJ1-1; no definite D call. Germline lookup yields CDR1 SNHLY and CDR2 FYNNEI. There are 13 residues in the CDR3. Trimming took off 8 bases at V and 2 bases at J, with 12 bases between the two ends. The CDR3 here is CASSPAINTEAFF. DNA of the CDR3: TGTGCCAGCTCTCCAGCAATAAACACTGAAGCTTTCTTT.

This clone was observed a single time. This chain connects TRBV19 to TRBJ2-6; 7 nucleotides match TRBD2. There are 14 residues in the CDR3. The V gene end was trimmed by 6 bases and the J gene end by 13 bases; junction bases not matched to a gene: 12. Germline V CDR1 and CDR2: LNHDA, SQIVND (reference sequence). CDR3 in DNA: TGTGCCAGTAGCGTCTCGGGAGGCCCGGGGGTCCTGACTTTC. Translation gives CASSVSGGPGVLTF.

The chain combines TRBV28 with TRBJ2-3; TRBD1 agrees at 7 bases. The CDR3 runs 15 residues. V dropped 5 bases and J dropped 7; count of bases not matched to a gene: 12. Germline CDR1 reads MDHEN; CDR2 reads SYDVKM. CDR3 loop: CASSTRDSPQYTQYF. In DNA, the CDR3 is TGTGCCAGCAGTACCCGGGACAGCCCTCAATATACGCAGTATTTT.

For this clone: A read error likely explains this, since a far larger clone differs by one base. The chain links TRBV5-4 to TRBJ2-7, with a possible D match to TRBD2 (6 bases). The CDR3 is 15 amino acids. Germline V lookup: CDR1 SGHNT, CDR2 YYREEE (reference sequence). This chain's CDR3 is CARSLGGASSYEQYF. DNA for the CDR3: TGTGCCCGCAGCTTAGGCGGGGCGAGCTCCTACGAGCAGTACTTC.

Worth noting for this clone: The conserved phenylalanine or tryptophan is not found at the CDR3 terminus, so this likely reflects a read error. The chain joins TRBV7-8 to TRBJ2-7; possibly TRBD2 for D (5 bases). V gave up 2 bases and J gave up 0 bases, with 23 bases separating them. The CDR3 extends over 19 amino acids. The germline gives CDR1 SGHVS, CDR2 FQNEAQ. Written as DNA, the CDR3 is TGTGCCAGCAGCTTAAATAGAAGTCGGAAGCGGAGCCGCTCCTACGAGCAGTACTCC. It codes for CASSLNRSRKRSRSYEQYS.

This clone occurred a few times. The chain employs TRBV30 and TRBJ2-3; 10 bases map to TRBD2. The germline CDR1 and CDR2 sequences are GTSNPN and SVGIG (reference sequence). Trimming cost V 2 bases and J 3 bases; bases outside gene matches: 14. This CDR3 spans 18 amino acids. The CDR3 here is CAWSSDSGRMEITDTQYF. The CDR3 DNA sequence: TGTGCCTGGAGTAGCGATAGCGGGAGGATGGAGATAACAGATACGCAGTATTTT.

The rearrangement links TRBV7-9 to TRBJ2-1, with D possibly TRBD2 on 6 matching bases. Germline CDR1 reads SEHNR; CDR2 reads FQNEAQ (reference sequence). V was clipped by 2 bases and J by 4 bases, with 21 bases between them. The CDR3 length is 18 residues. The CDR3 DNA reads TGTGCCAGCAGCTTACCGGACGGGAGTGTTCCTAGATACAATGAGCAGTTCTTC. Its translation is CASSLPDGSVPRYNEQFF.

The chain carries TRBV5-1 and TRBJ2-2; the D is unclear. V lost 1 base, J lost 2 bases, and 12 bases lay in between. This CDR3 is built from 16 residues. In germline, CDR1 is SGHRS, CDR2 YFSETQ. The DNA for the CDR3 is TGCGCCAGCAGCTTGAACGCCGTAGTAAACACCGGGGAGCTGTTTTTT. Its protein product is CASSLNAVVNTGELFF.

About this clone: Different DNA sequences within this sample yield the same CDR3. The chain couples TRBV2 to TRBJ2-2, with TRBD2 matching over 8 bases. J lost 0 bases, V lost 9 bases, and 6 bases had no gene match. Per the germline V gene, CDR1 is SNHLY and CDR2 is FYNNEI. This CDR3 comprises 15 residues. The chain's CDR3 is CASSLAGPNTGELFF. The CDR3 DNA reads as TGTGCCAGTTCTTTAGCGGGGCCGAACACCGGGGAGCTGTTTTTT.

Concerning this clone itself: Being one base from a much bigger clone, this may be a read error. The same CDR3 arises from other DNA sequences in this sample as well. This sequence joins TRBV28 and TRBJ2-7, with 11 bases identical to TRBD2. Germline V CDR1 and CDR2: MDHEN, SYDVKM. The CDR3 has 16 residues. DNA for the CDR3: TGTGCAAGCAGTTCCTTAGCGGGAGGGCCTATTTACGAGCAGTACTTC. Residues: CASSSLAGGPIYEQYF.

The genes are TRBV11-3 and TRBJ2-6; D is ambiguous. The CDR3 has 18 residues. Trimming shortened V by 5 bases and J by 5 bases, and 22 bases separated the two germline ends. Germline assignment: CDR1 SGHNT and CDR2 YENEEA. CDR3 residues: CASSTSVSRQSRANVLTF. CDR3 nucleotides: TGTGCCAGCAGCACGTCTGTATCTCGACAAAGTCGGGCCAACGTCCTGACTTTC.

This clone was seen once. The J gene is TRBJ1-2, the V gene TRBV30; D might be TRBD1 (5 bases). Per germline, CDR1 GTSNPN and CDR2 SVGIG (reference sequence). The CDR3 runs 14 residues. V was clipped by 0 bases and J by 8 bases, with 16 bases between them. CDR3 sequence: CAWSVRGPDRGYTF. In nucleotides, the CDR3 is TGTGCCTGGAGTGTACGGGGACCTGATAGAGGCTACACCTTC.

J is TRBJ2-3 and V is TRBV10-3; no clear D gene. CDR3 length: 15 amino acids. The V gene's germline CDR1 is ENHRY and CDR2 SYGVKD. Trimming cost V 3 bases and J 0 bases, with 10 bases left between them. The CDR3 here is CAISEFLSSTDTQYF. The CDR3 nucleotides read TGTGCCATCAGTGAATTCTTGTCTAGCACAGATACGCAGTATTTT.

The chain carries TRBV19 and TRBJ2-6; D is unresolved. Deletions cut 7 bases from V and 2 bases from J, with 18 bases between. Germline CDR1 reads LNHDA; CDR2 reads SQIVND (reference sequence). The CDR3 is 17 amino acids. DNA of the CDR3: TGTGCCAGTACCTTAAAGGGTTGGGTCGCTGGGGCCAACGTCCTGACTTTC. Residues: CASTLKGWVAGANVLTF.

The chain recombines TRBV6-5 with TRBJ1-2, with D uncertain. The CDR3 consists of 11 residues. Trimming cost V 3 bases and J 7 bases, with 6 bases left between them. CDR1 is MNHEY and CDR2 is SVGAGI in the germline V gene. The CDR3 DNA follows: TGTGCCAGCAGTTATCAAGCTGGCTACACCTTC. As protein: CASSYQAGYTF.

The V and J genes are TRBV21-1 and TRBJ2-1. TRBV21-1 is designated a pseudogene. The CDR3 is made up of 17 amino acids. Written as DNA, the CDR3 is TGTGCCAGCAGCAACATACCTAGGTTCCCGACAATCGATGAGCAGTTCTTC. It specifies CASSNIPRFPTIDEQFF.

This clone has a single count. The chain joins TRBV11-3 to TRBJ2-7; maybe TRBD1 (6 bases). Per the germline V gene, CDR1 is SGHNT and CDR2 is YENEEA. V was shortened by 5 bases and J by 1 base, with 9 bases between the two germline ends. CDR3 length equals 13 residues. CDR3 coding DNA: TGTGCCAGCAGCAAGGACAGATCCTACGAGCAGTACTTC. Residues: CASSKDRSYEQYF.

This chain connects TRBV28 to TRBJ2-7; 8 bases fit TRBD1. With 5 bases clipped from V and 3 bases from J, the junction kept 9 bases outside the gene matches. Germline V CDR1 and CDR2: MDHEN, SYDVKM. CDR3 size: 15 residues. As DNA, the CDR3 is TGTGCCAGCAGTCCTGACATGGGACAGGTCTACGAGCAGTACTTC. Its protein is CASSPDMGQVYEQYF. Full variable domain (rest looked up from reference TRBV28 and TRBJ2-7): DVKVTQSSRYLVKRTGEKVFLECVQDMDHENMFWYRQDPGLGLRLIYFSYDVKMKEKGDIPEGYSVSREKKERFSLILESASTNQTSMYLCASSPDMGQVYEQYFGPGTRLTVT.